This TCR beta chain appears in the sequencing data of a study of blood T cell repertoires in COVID-19. Across the study: The United States, Italy and Spain were the sources of the acute and convalescent COVID-19 samples. T cells, B-cell-depleted T cells, or PBMCs provided the cDNA or gDNA that served as material.

Methods used by the authors: Amplification of reference gene primers provided the estimated nucleated cell counts. The table came from immunoSEQ multiplex PCR; TCRdb's copy has only in-frame clones and leaves some out. The V and J calls and clone size come from that table; D and trimming were worked out from the DNA. The sample has around 250,000 clones; around 89% are singletons. Patients in Seattle were enrolled during active infection, then followed longitudinally. This CDR3 is built from 15 residues. The germline gives CDR1 SEHNR, CDR2 FQNEAQ (reference sequence). Losses at the gene ends were 1 base for V and 3 bases for J; bases not matched to a gene: 3.

This receptor was identified in a woman aged 60-70 years with COVID-19, enrolled during active disease. The J gene is TRBJ2-7, the V gene TRBV7-9; TRBD2 aligns across 10 bases. The sequenced sample was peripheral blood. The DNA of the CDR3 is TGTGCCAGCAGCTTAGTACTAGCGGGGTACTACGAGCAGTACTTC. Translation gives CASSLVLAGYYEQYF.